This T cell receptor (beta chain) emerged from a study of cytomegalovirus exposure and HLA in healthy donors. Study information: Clustering assigned over 70% of the approximately 390 genotyped donors to the Caucasian-associated ancestry cluster.

CDR1 is SGDLS, CDR2 YYNGEE, per germline. The trim removed 5 bases at V and 5 bases at J, leaving 2 bases unmatched. This CDR3 has 13 amino acids. Vbeta (60) and Jbeta (13) primers were used in the PCR. TCRdb's table, derived via immunoSEQ multiplex PCR, lists solely in-frame clones and lacks some. Found here are some 110,000 clones; the top ten clones hold roughly 2.5%. This clonotype was sampled from a young man in good health and CMV-seronegative. The sequencing input was PBMCs. This rearrangement joins TRBV9 to TRBJ2-1, with TRBD1 matching over 9 bases. The CDR3 nucleotides read TGTGCCAGCAGGGGGACAGGGAACAATGAGCAGTTCTTC. Its translation: CASRGTGNNEQFF.